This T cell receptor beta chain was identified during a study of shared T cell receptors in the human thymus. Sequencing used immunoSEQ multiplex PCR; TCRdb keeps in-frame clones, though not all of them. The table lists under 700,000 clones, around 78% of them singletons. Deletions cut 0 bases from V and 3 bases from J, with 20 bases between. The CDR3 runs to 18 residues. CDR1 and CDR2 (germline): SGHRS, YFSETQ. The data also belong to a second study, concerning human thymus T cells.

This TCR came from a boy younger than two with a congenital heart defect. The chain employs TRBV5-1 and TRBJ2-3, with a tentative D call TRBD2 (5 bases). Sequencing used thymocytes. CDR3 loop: CASSLGPLRGLRTDTQYF. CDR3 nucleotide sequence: TGCGCCAGCAGCTTGGGCCCCCTCCGGGGTTTGAGGACAGATACGCAGTATTTT.